This TCR beta chain was retrieved from a study of blood T cell repertoires in COVID-19. Study-wide background: From T cells, B-cell-depleted T cells, or PBMCs came the material, which was cDNA or gDNA.

V lost 11 bases and J lost 8, with 18 bases in between. The CDR3 runs 13 residues. CDR1 and CDR2 from the germline V gene are SEHNR and FQNEAQ (reference sequence). Here immunoSEQ multiplex PCR was the method, and the copy in TCRdb shows in-frame clones only, minus some. The sample shows over 110,000 clones, about three quarters of them seen only once. This clone was picked up a small number of times. Specimen: peripheral blood. This chain links TRBV7-9 with TRBJ1-4; TRBD1 might be the D (5 bases). The receptor's source is an older man with acute or convalescent COVID-19. CDR3 nucleotide sequence: TGTGCCTGCCGTGCTAGGGGCAGCGAAAAACTGTTTTTT. It specifies CACRARGSEKLFF. Combining the CDR3 with reference TRBV7-9 and TRBJ1-4 gives the whole variable domain DTGVSQNPRHKITKRGQNVTFRCDPISEHNRLYWYRQTLGQGPEFLTYFQNEAQLEKSRLLSDRFSAERPKGSFSTLEIQRTEQGDSAMYLCACRARGSEKLFFGSGTQLSVL.